This record concerns one TCR beta chain sequence. The antigen is not known. The PCR had 60 Vbeta and 13 Jbeta primers. The table came from immunoSEQ multiplex PCR; TCRdb's copy has only in-frame clones and leaves some out. The sample lists some 160,000 clones, over 60% occurring once. Trimming cost V 4 bases and J 3 bases, with 10 bases left between them. CDR1 and CDR2 from the germline V gene are SEHNR and FQNEAQ (reference sequence). The CDR3 spans 13 residues. This entry is derived from a study of cytomegalovirus exposure and HLA in healthy donors. Regarding the study as a whole: Certain indistinguishable V segments, among them TRBV6-2 and TRBV6-3, were excluded. A later analysis showed TCR association rates differing by HLA locus, peaking at DRB1 and lowest at HLA-C.

The chain carries TRBV7-9 and TRBJ2-7, with D perhaps TRBD2 (6 bases). The source material was PBMCs. This clonotype originated in a woman in her 30s in good health and CMV-seronegative. CDR3 protein: CASSSTGGYEQYF. The DNA of the CDR3 is TGTGCCAGCAGCTCAACCGGGGGCTACGAGCAGTACTTC.